This TCR beta chain stems from a study of T-cell reconstitution after alpha-beta-depleted transplantation in children. Preparing the TCRbeta library involved the use of unique molecular identifiers. TCRdb re-analysed the PCR reads in MiXCR, keeping a single row per CDR3 protein. The sample has about 350,000 distinct CDR3 sequences, 10% to 15% seen once. V lost 4 bases and J 7 bases, leaving 19 bases between the germline ends. CDR3 length equals 14 residues. Germline values: CDR1 SQVTM, CDR2 ANQGSEA. The chain has TRBV29-1 and TRBJ2-5; tentative D call: TRBD2 (6 bases). Sequences were derived from PBMCs, sampled from the stem cell graft. The source of this sequence is a human donor who donated a stem cell graft to a child with Fanconi anemia. The CDR3 coding sequence is TGCAGCGTTGTTCGCGGGGAGGAGTTTGGGACCCAGTACTTC. This translates into CSVVRGEEFGTQYF.